The source of this T cell receptor beta chain is a study of blood T cell repertoires in COVID-19. This CDR3 has 13 amino acids. The V gene's germline CDR1 is SGHDN and CDR2 FVKESK. V lost 8 bases and J lost 2, with 13 bases in between. TCRdb's copy holds only in-frame clones and misses some; the assay was immunoSEQ multiplex PCR. The sample yields roughly 76,000 clones, around nine tenths seen once. This TCR came from a man aged 25-40 years with acute or convalescent COVID-19. The sample comprised peripheral blood. The chain joins TRBV14 to TRBJ2-7; tentative D call: TRBD2 (5 bases). In DNA form, the CDR3 reads TGTGCCAGCCGCCGAGGGAACACCTACGAGCAGTACTTC. As protein: CASRRGNTYEQYF.